These 13 T cell receptor beta chains share one sample of origin, sequenced in a study of OX40 agonist ivuxolimab in advanced cancers. TCRdb's copy holds only in-frame clones and misses some; the assay was immunoSEQ multiplex PCR. The sample consists of tens of thousands of clones, just over 85% of them appearing once. Sequences were derived from CD4+ or CD8+ T cells sorted from blood, sampled in a trial of the OX40 agonist ivuxolimab. Receptor source: an adult with an advanced solid tumor such as melanoma, head and neck, liver or kidney cancer.

This chain joins TRBV7-3 and TRBJ2-3; 12 nucleotides match TRBD2. In germline, CDR1 is SGHTA, CDR2 FQGTGA. The CDR3 runs 14 residues. The V segment lost 3 bases and the J segment 8 bases; nucleotides outside the gene matches: 3. This chain's CDR3 is CASSLSTSGSTQYF. The CDR3 region has the DNA TGTGCCAGCAGCTTGTCGACTAGCGGGAGTACGCAGTATTTT.

The CDR3 DNA sequence: TGTGCCAGCAGCCCCCCTCCGGGACTCAGCAACTCTGGAAACACCATATATTTT. Protein product: CASSPPPGLSNSGNTIYF. The chain recombines TRBV7-9 with TRBJ1-3, with D maybe TRBD1 (5 bases). The CDR3 covers 18 residues. CDR1 is SEHNR, CDR2 FQNEAQ, per germline (reference sequence). With 5 bases removed from V and 0 bases from J, the gap between germline ends came to 20 bases.

V usage is TRBV6-1 and J usage is TRBJ1-1; D remains unclear. The CDR3 spans 12 residues. Looked up from germline, CDR1 is MNHNS and CDR2 is SASEGT. V was clipped by 5 bases and J by 8 bases, with 12 bases between them. CDR3 region: CASSLEDREAFF. As DNA, the CDR3 is TGTGCCAGCAGTCTGGAGGACCGAGAAGCTTTCTTT.

V is TRBV9 and J is TRBJ1-1; no reliable D call. The V end lost 0 bases, the J end lost 4 bases, and 7 bases lay between the germline ends. From germline, CDR1 is SGDLS and CDR2 YYNGEE. The CDR3 totals 13 residues. The CDR3 sequence is CASSVDWGTEAFF. CDR3 nucleotide sequence: TGTGCCAGCAGCGTAGACTGGGGCACTGAAGCTTTCTTT.

This chain joins TRBV7-8 and TRBJ2-7; the D is unclear. From germline, CDR1 is SGHVS and CDR2 FQNEAQ. Trimming stripped 0 bases from V and 3 bases from J, with 9 bases between. This CDR3 region has 14 residues. The CDR3 spells CASSLAGFFYEQYF. CDR3 in DNA: TGTGCCAGCAGCTTAGCGGGGTTTTTCTACGAGCAGTACTTC. Supplemented by reference TRBV7-8 and TRBJ2-7, the full variable domain reads GAGVSQSPRYKVAKRGQDVALRCDPISGHVSLFWYQQALGQGPEFLTYFQNEAQLDKSGLPSDRFFAERPEGSVSTLKIQRTQQEDSAVYLCASSLAGFFYEQYFGPGTRLTVT.

The V call is TRBV18, the J call TRBJ2-7, with a tentative D call TRBD2 (6 bases). CDR1 is KGHSH and CDR2 is LQKENI in the germline V gene. V lost 6 bases and J lost 0, with 9 bases in between. The CDR3 consists of 13 residues. The CDR3 nucleotides read TGTGCCAGCTCCCTGGAGGGCTCCTACGAGCAGTACTTC. It yields the protein CASSLEGSYEQYF.

The chain links TRBV30 to TRBJ2-1; TRBD2 might be the D (5 bases). V was pared by 5 bases and J by 9 bases, with 23 bases between. This CDR3 region has 15 residues. Germline CDR1 GTSNPN, CDR2 SVGIG (reference sequence). The CDR3 loop reads CAWLNRLRGIGEQFF. Written as DNA, the CDR3 is TGTGCCTGGTTAAACCGTCTCCGGGGTATCGGTGAGCAGTTCTTC.

The chain links TRBV18 to TRBJ1-3; possible D gene TRBD1, 5 bases. This CDR3 region has 17 residues. V shed 3 bases and J shed 2 bases, with 17 bases lying between them. Germline CDR1 and CDR2: KGHSH and LQKENI. DNA for the CDR3: TGTGCCAGCTCACCCCCCTCGGGGGGGAAAGCTGGAAACACCATATATTTT. It encodes CASSPPSGGKAGNTIYF.

The chain carries TRBV5-6 and TRBJ2-1; 12 nucleotides line up with TRBD2. The V and J ends lost 0 bases and 3 bases, in that order; junction bases with no gene match: 10. The germline V gene has CDR1 SGHDT and CDR2 YYEEEE. CDR3 length: 19 amino acids. The CDR3 protein is CASSLDPTSGGPLYNEQFF. The DNA of the CDR3 is TGTGCCAGCAGCTTGGATCCGACTAGCGGGGGCCCCCTCTACAATGAGCAGTTCTTC.

This clone was seen a handful of times. The chain has TRBV10-3 and TRBJ1-6; 7 positions agree with TRBD1. Germline-derived CDR1 and CDR2 are ENHRY and SYGVKD. The CDR3 contains 14 residues. The V gene end was trimmed by 5 bases and the J gene end by 9 bases; junction bases not matched to a gene: 7. The CDR3 nucleotides read TGTGCCATCAGTCGACAGGGACCGGGTTCACCCCTCCACTTT. Its translation is CAISRQGPGSPLHF.

This chain joins TRBV30 and TRBJ2-3; possible D gene TRBD2, 6 bases. Germline V lookup: CDR1 GTSNPN, CDR2 SVGIG (reference sequence). The length of the CDR3 is 18 residues. V shed 3 bases and J shed 2 bases, with 24 bases lying between them. The CDR3 spells CAWSAGRGTGLSTDTQYF. The DNA for the CDR3 is TGTGCCTGGAGCGCCGGAAGGGGCACGGGACTTTCCACAGATACGCAGTATTTT.

This chain uses TRBV6-4 with TRBJ1-5; D ambiguous. The CDR3 runs to 13 residues. The germline V gene encodes CDR1 MRHNA and CDR2 SNTAGT. V lost 5 bases and J lost 7, with 12 bases in between. The CDR3 bases are TGTGCCAGCAGTAACGAACAAGGCCAGCCCCAGCATTTT. Protein sequence: CASSNEQGQPQHF.

This chain connects TRBV6-1 to TRBJ1-6; no clear D gene. Trimming pared 11 bases from V and 7 bases from J, leaving 9 bases between. The CDR3 consists of 11 residues. Per the germline V gene, CDR1 is MNHNS and CDR2 is SASEGT. The CDR3 nucleotides are TGTGCCGCGGGAAGGAATTCACCCCTCCACTTT. Its protein is CAAGRNSPLHF.